The 10 T cell receptor beta chains listed next were all sequenced from one sample in a study of blood T cell repertoires in COVID-19. Data came from immunoSEQ multiplex PCR; TCRdb stores just in-frame clones and leaves some out. The data show about 250,000 clones, with 65% to 85% seen just once and around 7.9% held by the top ten. Sequencing used peripheral blood. The receptors originated from a man in his forties with active or convalescent COVID-19.

This clone was observed a handful of times. The chain combines TRBV7-9 with TRBJ1-2; possibly TRBD1 for D (5 bases). Germline assignment: CDR1 SEHNR and CDR2 FQNEAQ (reference sequence). The length of the CDR3 is 14 residues. Deletions cut 7 bases from V and 6 bases from J, with 18 bases between. The chain's CDR3 is CASIKEGREDGYTF. DNA for the CDR3: TGTGCCAGCATCAAAGAGGGCAGGGAGGATGGCTACACCTTC.

The chain links TRBV6-1 to TRBJ1-6, with D maybe TRBD1 (6 bases). CDR3 size: 15 residues. Trimming removed 3 bases at V and 4 bases at J, with 10 bases between. The germline gives CDR1 MNHNS, CDR2 SASEGT. For the CDR3, the DNA is TGTGCCAGCAGTGACCTCAGGGGATATAATTCACCCCTCCACTTT. Translating gives CASSDLRGYNSPLHF.

The rearrangement joins TRBV18 to TRBJ1-1; tentative D call: TRBD1 (6 bases). Germline V gives CDR1 KGHSH, CDR2 LQKENI. The CDR3 covers 15 residues. V lost 3 bases and J lost 5, with 16 bases in between. CDR3: CASSPITGSGTEAFF. In DNA form, the CDR3 reads TGTGCCAGCTCACCGATCACAGGGAGTGGAACTGAAGCTTTCTTT.

The chain carries TRBV6-2 or TRBV6-3 and TRBJ1-4; TRBD1 aligns across 7 bases. Trimming cost V 5 bases and J 0 bases; bases outside gene matches: 21. CDR3 length: 21 amino acids. CDR1 MNHEY and CDR2 SVGEGT come from the germline V gene. The CDR3 DNA reads TGTGCCAGCAGTCAATCTTTGACAGGGAAGGGCAGTATTGCAACTAATGAAAAACTGTTTTTT. This gives the protein CASSQSLTGKGSIATNEKLFF.

This CDR3 is CASNWDRANYGYTF. CDR3 bases: TGTGCCAGCAACTGGGACAGGGCTAACTATGGCTACACCTTC. This chain joins TRBV6-5 and TRBJ1-2, with 9 bases lining up with TRBD1. CDR3 length: 14 amino acids. J gave up 0 bases and V 7 bases, and 3 bases lay outside the gene matches. CDR1 is MNHEY and CDR2 is SVGAGI in the germline V gene.

This clone has a handful of counts. The chain uses TRBV10-3 and TRBJ2-5; tentatively, D is TRBD1 (6 bases). The V gene's germline CDR1 is ENHRY and CDR2 SYGVKD. The CDR3 length is 15 residues. V dropped 6 bases and J dropped 2 bases, with 16 bases sitting between them. In DNA, the CDR3 is TGTGCCATCAGGCCCGATGGGGGCCGACAAGAGACCCAGTACTTC. This encodes CAIRPDGGRQETQYF.

This chain joins TRBV19 and TRBJ1-5, with no clear D. The CDR3 sequence is 13 residues long. Germline V gives CDR1 LNHDA, CDR2 SQIVND (reference sequence). Trimming removed 2 bases at V and 7 bases at J, with 9 bases between. CDR3 residues: CASSISERQPQHF. The CDR3 region has the DNA TGTGCCAGTAGTATAAGCGAGAGGCAGCCCCAGCATTTT. Full variable domain (remainder filled in from reference TRBV19 and TRBJ1-5): DGGITQSPKYLFRKEGQNVTLSCEQNLNHDAMYWYRQDPGQGLRLIYYSQIVNDFQKGDIAEGYSVSREKKESFPLTVTSAQKNPTAFYLCASSISERQPQHFGDGTRLSIL.

The chain has TRBV2 and TRBJ2-5; 7 nucleotides line up with TRBD1. CDR1 and CDR2 (germline): SNHLY, FYNNEI. Trimming removed 7 bases from V and 1 base from J; junction bases left unmatched: 6. The CDR3 is 14 residues long. The DNA for the CDR3 is TGTGCCAGCATCGTCCGGGACAGCCAAGAGACCCAGTACTTC. The encoded protein is CASIVRDSQETQYF.

The chain is built from TRBV18 and TRBJ1-1, with D possibly being TRBD1 (6 bases). The CDR3 runs to 14 residues. V dropped 6 bases and J dropped 1 base, with 12 bases sitting between them. Germline V gives CDR1 KGHSH, CDR2 LQKENI. The CDR3 bases are TGTGCCAGCTCTAGCGGGGGGCCGAACACTGAAGCTTTCTTT. Its protein product is CASSSGGPNTEAFF.

This sequence joins TRBV4-3 and TRBJ1-3; TRBD1 matches at 8 bases. The CDR3 totals 16 residues. V lost 2 bases and J lost 2; bases outside the gene matches: 5. The germline gives CDR1 LGHNA, CDR2 YSLEER. CDR3 residues: CASSQYGTGPGNTIYF. The CDR3 DNA is TGCGCCAGCAGCCAATATGGGACAGGCCCTGGAAACACCATATATTTT.